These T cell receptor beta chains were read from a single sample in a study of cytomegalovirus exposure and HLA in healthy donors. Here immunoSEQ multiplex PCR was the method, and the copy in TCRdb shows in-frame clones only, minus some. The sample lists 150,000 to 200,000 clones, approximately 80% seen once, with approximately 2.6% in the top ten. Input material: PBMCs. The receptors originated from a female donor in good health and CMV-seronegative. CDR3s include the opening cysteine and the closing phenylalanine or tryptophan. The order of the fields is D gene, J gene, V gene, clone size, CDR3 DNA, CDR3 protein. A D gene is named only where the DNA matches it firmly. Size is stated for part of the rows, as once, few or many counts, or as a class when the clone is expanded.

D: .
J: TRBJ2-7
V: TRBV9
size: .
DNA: TGTGCCAGCAGCGTAGGGTCAGTATCCTACGAGCAGTACTTC
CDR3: CASSVGSVSYEQYF

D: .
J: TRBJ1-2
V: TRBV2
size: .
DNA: TGTGCCAGCAGTGCGGGGGGAGGATTCTATGGCTACACCTTC
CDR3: CASSAGGGFYGYTF

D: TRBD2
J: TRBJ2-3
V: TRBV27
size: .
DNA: TGTGCCAGCAGTTTATTCGGGATGAGCGGGGGAACAGATACGCAGTATTTT
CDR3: CASSLFGMSGGTDTQYF

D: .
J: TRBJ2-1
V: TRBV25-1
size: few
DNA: TGTGCCAGCAGCGAGGTGCGGGCAGAGCAGTTCTTC
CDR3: CASSEVRAEQFF

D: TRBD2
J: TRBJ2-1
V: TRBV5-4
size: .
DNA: TGTGCCAGCAGCCTGACTAGCGGGAGGGACAATGAGCAGTTCTTC
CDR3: CASSLTSGRDNEQFF

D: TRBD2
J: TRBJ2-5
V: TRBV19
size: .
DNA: TGTGCCAGTAGTATAGGACTAGCGGGGAAAGAGACCCAGTACTTC
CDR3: CASSIGLAGKETQYF

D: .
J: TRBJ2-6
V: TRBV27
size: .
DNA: TGTGCCAGCAGTGTGCGGATTTTCTCTGGGGCCAACGTCCTGACTTTC
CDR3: CASSVRIFSGANVLTF

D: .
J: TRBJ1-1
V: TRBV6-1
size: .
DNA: TGTGCCAGCAGTGTAAGGAGGGGGGGCGAAGCTTTCTTT
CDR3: CASSVRRGGEAFF

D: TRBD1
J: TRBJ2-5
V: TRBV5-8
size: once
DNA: TGTGCCAGCAGCCCCCGGGGACAGGGAGGGACCCAGTACTTC
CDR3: CASSPRGQGGTQYF

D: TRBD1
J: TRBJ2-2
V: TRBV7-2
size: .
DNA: TGTGCCAGCAGCAACACCGGGACAGGGGTTAACACCGGGGAGCTGTTTTTT
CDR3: CASSNTGTGVNTGELFF

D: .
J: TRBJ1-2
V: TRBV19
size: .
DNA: TGTGCCAGTAGTCCGAGGGCAGGAGATAACTATGGCTACACCTTC
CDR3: CASSPRAGDNYGYTF

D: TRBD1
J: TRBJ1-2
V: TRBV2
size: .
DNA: TGTGCCAGCAGTGAACAGCTGACAGGGTATGGCTACACCTTC
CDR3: CASSEQLTGYGYTF

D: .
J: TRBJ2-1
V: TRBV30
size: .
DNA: TGTGCTTGGGTTAGCCGAGAGCAGTTCTTC
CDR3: CAWVSREQFF

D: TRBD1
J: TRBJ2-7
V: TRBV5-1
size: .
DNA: TGCGCCAGCAGCTTGCACGGGACAGGGGGCAATTACGAGCAGTACTTC
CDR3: CASSLHGTGGNYEQYF

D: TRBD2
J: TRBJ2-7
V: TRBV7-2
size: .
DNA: TGTGCCAGCAGCTTATCCCCCGGGACTAGCGGGCCCTCCTACGAGCAGTACTTC
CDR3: CASSLSPGTSGPSYEQYF

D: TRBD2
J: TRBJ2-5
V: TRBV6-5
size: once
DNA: TGTGCCAGCAGTCTCTCAGGTAGCGGGGAGAAGACCCAGTACTTC
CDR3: CASSLSGSGEKTQYF

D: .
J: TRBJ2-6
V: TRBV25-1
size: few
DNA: TGTGCCAGCAGCTTGACAGGAGCTGGGGCCAACGTCCTGACTTTC
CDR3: CASSLTGAGANVLTF

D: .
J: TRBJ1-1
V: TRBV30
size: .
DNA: TGTGCCTGGAGTAAGGGACATTCCACTGAAGCTTTCTTT
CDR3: CAWSKGHSTEAFF

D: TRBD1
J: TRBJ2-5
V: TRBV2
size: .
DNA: TGTGCCAGCAGTCGACAGGGGGTGGGGGAGACCCAGTACTTC
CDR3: CASSRQGVGETQYF

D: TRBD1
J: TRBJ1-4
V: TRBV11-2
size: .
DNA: TGTGCCAGCAGCTTAGCCAGGGGGCTTGGCGATGAAAAACTGTTTTTT
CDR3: CASSLARGLGDEKLFF

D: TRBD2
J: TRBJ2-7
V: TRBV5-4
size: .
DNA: TGTGCCAGCAGCTTGGGTGCTAGCGGGGGGTCCTACGAGCAGTACTTC
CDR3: CASSLGASGGSYEQYF

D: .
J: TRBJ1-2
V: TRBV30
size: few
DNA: TGTGCCTGGACACAGGGTGGTGGCTACACCTTC
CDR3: CAWTQGGGYTF

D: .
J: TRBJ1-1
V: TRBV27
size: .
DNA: TGTGCCAGCAGACTTAGTCGGGGGGCGAGGGACACTGAAGCTTTCTTT
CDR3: CASRLSRGARDTEAFF

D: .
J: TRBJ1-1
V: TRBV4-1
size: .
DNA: TGCGCCAGCAGCCAACCAGGAGGCCGGAGACGAGACACTGAAGCTTTCTTT
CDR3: CASSQPGGRRRDTEAFF

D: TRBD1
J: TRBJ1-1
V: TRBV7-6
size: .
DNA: TGTGCCAGCAGCCCCCGACAGGGCGGCGAGGCTTTCTTT
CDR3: CASSPRQGGEAFF

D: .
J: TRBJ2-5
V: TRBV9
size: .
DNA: TGTGCCAGCAGCCCCCAGACTAGACAAGAGACCCAGTACTTC
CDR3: CASSPQTRQETQYF

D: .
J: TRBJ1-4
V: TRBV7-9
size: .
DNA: TGTGCCAGCAGCTCCAGACAGCTTAATGAAAAACTGTTTTTT
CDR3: CASSSRQLNEKLFF

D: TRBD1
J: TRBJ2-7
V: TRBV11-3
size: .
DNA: TGTGCCAGCAGCTCCCGGGACAGGGCTTACGAGCAGTACTTC
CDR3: CASSSRDRAYEQYF

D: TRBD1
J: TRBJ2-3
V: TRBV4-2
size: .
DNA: TGTGCCAGCAGCCAAGGCGTTGCGACAGGGGTTACAGATACGCAGTATTTT
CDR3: CASSQGVATGVTDTQYF

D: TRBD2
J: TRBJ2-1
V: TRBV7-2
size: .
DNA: TGTGCCAGCAGCCTAAAGCGGGGCCCCTACAATGAGCAGTTCTTC
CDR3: CASSLKRGPYNEQFF

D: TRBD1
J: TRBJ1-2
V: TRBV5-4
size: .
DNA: TGTGCCAGCAGTCCACAGGGGGGCGACTATGGCTACACCTTC
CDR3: CASSPQGGDYGYTF

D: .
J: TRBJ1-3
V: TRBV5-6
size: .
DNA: TGTGCCAGCAGCTCGCCAGGAAGCTCTGGAAACACCATATATTTT
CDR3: CASSSPGSSGNTIYF

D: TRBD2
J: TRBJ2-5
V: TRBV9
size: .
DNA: TGTGCCAGCAGCCTCACTCTGGGAACGGGGGGGCAAGAGACCCAGTACTTC
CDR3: CASSLTLGTGGQETQYF

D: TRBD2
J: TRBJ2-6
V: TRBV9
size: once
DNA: TGTGCCAGCAGCTCCTCTGGACTAGCGGGAGGGGGAAGCTGGGCCAACGTCCTGACTTTC
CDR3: CASSSSGLAGGGSWANVLTF

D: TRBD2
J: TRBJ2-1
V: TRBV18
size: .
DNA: TGTGCCAGCTCACCATCCAGCGGGAGGGCCAGTGAGCAGTTCTTC
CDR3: CASSPSSGRASEQFF

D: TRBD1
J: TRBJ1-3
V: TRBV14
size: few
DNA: TGTGCCAGCAGCCCCAGGGGGCACGGAAACACCATATATTTT
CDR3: CASSPRGHGNTIYF

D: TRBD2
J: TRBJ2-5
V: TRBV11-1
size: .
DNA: TGTGCCAGCATCGGGACTAGCGGAGAGACCCAGTACTTC
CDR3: CASIGTSGETQYF

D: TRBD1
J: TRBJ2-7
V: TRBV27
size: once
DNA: TGTGCCAGCAGAGCCTCAGGGGGAGTGGAGCAGTACTTC
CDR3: CASRASGGVEQYF

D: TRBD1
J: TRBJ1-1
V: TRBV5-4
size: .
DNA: TGTGCCAGCAGCTGGGGACAGGGTGGAAGGCTGAACACTGAAGCTTTCTTT
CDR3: CASSWGQGGRLNTEAFF

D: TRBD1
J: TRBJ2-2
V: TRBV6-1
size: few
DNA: TGTGCCTCAGGGGGCAGTTACACCGGGGAGCTGTTTTTT
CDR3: CASGGSYTGELFF

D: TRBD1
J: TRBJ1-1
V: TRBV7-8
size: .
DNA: TGTGCCAGCCAGGGACAGCAAAACACTGAAGCTTTCTTT
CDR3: CASQGQQNTEAFF

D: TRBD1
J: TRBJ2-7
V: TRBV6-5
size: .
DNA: TGTGCCAGCAGCTCGACAGGGTTCTACGAGCAGTACTTC
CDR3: CASSSTGFYEQYF

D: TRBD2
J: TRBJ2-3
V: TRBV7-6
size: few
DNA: TGTGCCAGCAGTCAGACTAGCGGGGGTAGCACAGATACGCAGTATTTT
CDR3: CASSQTSGGSTDTQYF